These 26 T cell receptor beta chains were sequenced from one sample in a study of identical twins. TCRdb re-derived calls from the 5' RACE reads in MiXCR, one entry per CDR3 protein. The data contain 450,000 to 600,000 distinct CDR3 sequences, 20% to 25% of them singletons. The same sample was also used in a study of yellow fever vaccine responses in identical twins.

Material for sequencing was CD4+ T cells sorted from blood. These receptors were obtained from a young woman in good health.

This clonotype has only a few counts. The V and J genes are TRBV7-7 and TRBJ2-1, with 8 positions matching TRBD1. This CDR3 is 13 amino acids long. V trimming: 5 bases; J trimming: 10 bases; junction bases outside the gene matches: 7. The germline CDR1 and CDR2 sequences are SSHAT and FNYEAQ (reference sequence). CDR3 sequence (DNA): TGTGCCAGCAGCCCCCAAGGGGACAGGGAGCAGTTCTTC. Translating it yields CASSPQGDREQFF.

This clonotype has more than one count but fewer than ten. The gene calls are TRBV6-1 and TRBJ2-7; D not resolved. Germline values: CDR1 MNHNS, CDR2 SASEGT. V gave up 5 bases and J gave up 2 bases, with 16 bases separating them. The CDR3 is 15 amino acids. CDR3: CASSRPRRPTYEQYF. The CDR3 bases are TGTGCCAGCAGTCGCCCCCGTCGACCAACCTACGAGCAGTACTTC.

This clonotype appeared a few times. The chain employs TRBV10-3 and TRBJ2-3; D unresolved. The ends were cut back, 6 bases at V and 1 base at J, with 11 bases in the middle. CDR1 ENHRY and CDR2 SYGVKD come from the germline V gene. The length of the CDR3 is 14 residues. CDR3: CAIRVSAGTDTQYF. The CDR3 DNA reads as TGTGCCATCAGAGTAAGCGCAGGCACAGATACGCAGTATTTT.

The chain carries TRBV12-3 or TRBV12-4 and TRBJ2-1; D is uncertain. The CDR3 has 14 amino acids. V was cut by 5 bases and J by 7 bases, with 15 bases left in between. CDR3 bases: TGTGCCAGCAGTCCCGGTCTTCCTGGGAATGAGCAGTTCTTC. As protein: CASSPGLPGNEQFF.

The chain employs TRBV10-3 and TRBJ1-1, with a weak D call TRBD1 (5 bases). V lost 6 bases to trimming and J lost 1 base, with 9 bases between them. Germline assignment: CDR1 ENHRY and CDR2 SYGVKD. CDR3 length equals 13 residues. The CDR3 DNA follows: TGTGCCATCAGGTGGGACCCGAACACTGAAGCTTTCTTT. It is translated as CAIRWDPNTEAFF.

Only a few counts were recorded for this clonotype. This chain joins TRBV18 and TRBJ2-3; D is possibly TRBD2 (5 bases). This CDR3 is built from 16 residues. Germline V gene data show CDR1 as KGHSH and CDR2 as LQKENI. V lost 2 bases and J 1 base, leaving 13 bases between the germline ends. In DNA form, the CDR3 reads TGTGCCAGCTCACCAGGGAACAACGGGGGCACAGATACGCAGTATTTT. Amino acids: CASSPGNNGGTDTQYF.

The J gene is TRBJ2-7, the V gene TRBV21-1; TRBD1, as called in the table, went unchecked against the DNA. TRBV21-1 is labeled a pseudogene. This CDR3 spans 17 amino acids. In DNA form, the CDR3 reads TGTGCCAGCAGCAAAGATCGTCGGCAGGGGTTACTCCACGAGCAGTACTTC. Translating gives CASSKDRRQGLLHEQYF.

The V call is TRBV2, the J call TRBJ1-5; D is unresolved. CDR1 SNHLY and CDR2 FYNNEI come from the germline V gene. The CDR3 sequence is 14 residues long. With 7 bases removed from V and 3 bases from J, the gap between germline ends came to 13 bases. In DNA form, the CDR3 reads TGTGCCAGCACCGCCCAGCGGAACAATCAGCCCCAGCATTTT. Translation gives CASTAQRNNQPQHF.

This clonotype occurred a few times. The chain has TRBV12-3 or TRBV12-4 and TRBJ1-1; D gene ambiguous. The CDR3 length is 13 residues. V was trimmed by 7 bases and J by 0 bases, leaving 9 bases between them. CDR3: CASTKQMNTEAFF. In DNA form, the CDR3 reads TGTGCCAGCACCAAACAGATGAACACTGAAGCTTTCTTT.

This clonotype was seen more than once but under ten times. The chain is built from TRBV7-8 and TRBJ2-7; 7 nucleotides line up with TRBD1. This CDR3 has 15 residues. The germline gives CDR1 SGHVS, CDR2 FQNEAQ. J was trimmed by 3 bases and V by 4 bases; bases with no gene match: 9. DNA of the CDR3: TGTGCCAGCAGCTCTGCGGCAGGGGGAAACTACGAGCAGTACGTC. Its translation: CASSSAAGGNYEQYV.

The chain uses TRBV4-1 and TRBJ1-4; TRBD1 is a possible D gene (5 bases). Trimming took off 4 bases at V and 5 bases at J, with 23 bases between the two ends. This CDR3 has 18 amino acids. Per the germline V gene, CDR1 is MGHRA and CDR2 is YSYEKL. As DNA, the CDR3 is TGCGCCAGCAGCCCGCCGGGTGGGGGATGGTCCCGGAATGAAAAACTGTTTTTT. It specifies CASSPPGGGWSRNEKLFF.

This chain uses TRBV7-6 with TRBJ2-1; 14 bases fit TRBD2. Unmatched junction bases numbered 7, after V lost 8 bases and J lost 10 bases. The germline V gene has CDR1 SGHVS and CDR2 FNYEAQ. The CDR3 is 14 residues long. The CDR3 sequence is CASQGLAGVREQFF. The CDR3 DNA reads TGTGCCAGCCAGGGACTAGCGGGAGTACGGGAGCAGTTCTTC.

V and J are TRBV24-1 and TRBJ1-6; 8 positions agree with TRBD1. Germline trimming cut 2 bases from V and 7 bases from J; bases unmatched to any gene: 6. The CDR3 runs to 16 residues. Germline V gene sequence: CDR1 KGHDR, CDR2 SFDVKD. CDR3 nucleotide sequence: TGTGCCACCAGTGATTCCCGGACAGGGATGAATTCACCCCTCCACTTT. Translated: CATSDSRTGMNSPLHF.

The table lists this clonotype with a few counts. This chain joins TRBV29-1 and TRBJ1-2, with D hard to call. Trimming took 6 bases from V and 4 from J, leaving 15 bases between them. Germline CDR1 is SQVTM and CDR2 is ANQGSEA. The CDR3 totals 13 residues. The CDR3: CSVQYGPRYGYTF. CDR3 in DNA: TGCAGCGTCCAATACGGCCCCCGCTATGGCTACACCTTC.

This clonotype was seen a handful of times. The rearrangement joins TRBV2 to TRBJ2-4; D gene uncertain. Trimming removed 4 bases at V and 1 base at J, with 5 bases between. CDR3 length equals 13 residues. Germline lookup yields CDR1 SNHLY and CDR2 FYNNEI. The CDR3 DNA is TGTGCCAGCAGTGGTACGGCCAAAAACATTCAGTACTTC. Protein product: CASSGTAKNIQYF. Full variable domain (remainder filled in from reference TRBV2 and TRBJ2-4): EPEVTQTPSHQVTQMGQEVILRCVPISNHLYFYWYRQILGQKVEFLVSFYNNEISEKSEIFDDQFSVERPDGSNFTLKIRSTKLEDSAMYFCASSGTAKNIQYFGAGTRLSVL.

V is TRBV10-3 and J is TRBJ2-3, with 13 bases aligning to TRBD2. The germline V gene encodes CDR1 ENHRY and CDR2 SYGVKD. This CDR3 has 17 residues. V lost 7 bases and J lost 3; bases outside the gene matches: 10. CDR3 in DNA: TGTGCCATCATGGCGAGACTAGCGGGAGGAGGAACAGATACGCAGTATTTT. Translation: CAIMARLAGGGTDTQYF.

This chain connects TRBV5-5 to TRBJ2-7, with TRBD2 identical over 10 bases. Germline CDR1 SGHKS, CDR2 YYEKEE (reference sequence). V shed 4 bases, J shed 3 bases, and the junction held 7 bases outside the gene matches. This CDR3 region has 15 residues. Written as DNA, the CDR3 is TGTGCCAGCAGCCAGACTAGCGGGCCGTTCTACGAGCAGTACTTC. Translation gives CASSQTSGPFYEQYF.

The rearrangement uses TRBV5-1 and TRBJ2-3, with D unresolved. The V gene lost 1 base and the J gene lost 0 bases, with 9 bases spanning the gap. The germline V gene encodes CDR1 SGHRS and CDR2 YFSETQ. The CDR3 spans 15 residues. The CDR3 region has the DNA TGCGCCAGCAGCTTGAGACGACCTAGCACAGATACGCAGTATTTT. This gives the protein CASSLRRPSTDTQYF. Variable domain in full (rest from reference TRBV5-1 and TRBJ2-3): KAGVTQTPRYLIKTRGQQVTLSCSPISGHRSVSWYQQTPGQGLQFLFEYFSETQRNKGNFPGRFSGRQFSNSRSEMNVSTLELGDSALYLCASSLRRPSTDTQYFGPGTRLTVL.

The CDR3 sequence is CATSRDKGAGATDTQYF. The CDR3 DNA sequence: TGTGCCACCAGCAGAGATAAGGGGGCAGGGGCCACAGATACGCAGTATTTT. The V gene is TRBV15, the J gene TRBJ2-3; 7 positions agree with TRBD1. The germline V gene has CDR1 LNHNV and CDR2 YYDKDF (reference sequence). The CDR3 runs 17 residues. Trimming at V came to 0 bases and at J to 2 bases, leaving 8 bases not matched to a gene. Drawing the rest from reference TRBV15 and TRBJ2-3, the complete variable domain is DAMVIQNPRYQVTQFGKPVTLSCSQTLNHNVMYWYQQKSSQAPKLLFHYYDKDFNNEADTPDNFQSRRPNTSFCFLDIRSPGLGDTAMYLCATSRDKGAGATDTQYFGPGTRLTVL.

The V call is TRBV10-3, the J call TRBJ2-2, with D perhaps TRBD2 (6 bases). V was clipped by 8 bases and J by 4 bases, with 8 bases between them. Germline assignment: CDR1 ENHRY and CDR2 SYGVKD. The CDR3 is made up of 12 amino acids. The CDR3 region is CAIGGSTGELFF. The CDR3 bases are TGTGCCATCGGGGGGAGCACCGGGGAGCTGTTTTTT.

The chain recombines TRBV10-3 with TRBJ2-6, with D unresolved. Germline CDR1 is ENHRY and CDR2 is SYGVKD. The CDR3 is made up of 20 amino acids. V lost 2 bases, J lost 2 bases, and 22 bases lay in between. In nucleotides, the CDR3 is TGTGCCATCAGTGAGCCAGAGGACGCCCCGGATTATGCTGGGGCCAACGTCCTGACTTTC. Its protein product is CAISEPEDAPDYAGANVLTF.

The V and J genes are TRBV5-6 and TRBJ2-1; tentatively, D is TRBD1 (6 bases). The germline CDR1 and CDR2 sequences are SGHDT and YYEEEE. The length of the CDR3 is 15 residues. V was clipped by 5 bases and J by 4 bases, with 16 bases between them. CDR3 coding DNA: TGTGCCAGCAGATATGAGGGGGTTGGGTACAATGAGCAGTTCTTC. It yields the protein CASRYEGVGYNEQFF.

The sample holds a few counts of this clonotype. V is TRBV29-1 and J is TRBJ2-3; unclear D gene. CDR3 length: 16 residues. CDR1 is SQVTM and CDR2 is ANQGSEA in the germline V gene. V lost 4 bases to trimming and J lost 1 base, with 18 bases between them. The CDR3 nucleotides read TGCAGCGTTGCCGGCGGCCCTTCCCTTGGCACAGATACGCAGTATTTT. The encoded protein is CSVAGGPSLGTDTQYF.

In its sample, this clonotype was seen a few times. The rearrangement uses TRBV12-3 or TRBV12-4 and TRBJ1-1; 10 bases fit TRBD1. CDR3 length: 15 amino acids. V dropped 8 bases and J dropped 10; count of bases not matched to a gene: 16. In DNA form, the CDR3 reads TGTGCCAGCCGGGCTGCTAGACAGGGGGCGCCGGGAGCTTTCTTT. The encoded protein is CASRAARQGAPGAFF.

V gene TRBV5-1 combines with J gene TRBJ2-1; D uncertain. The CDR3 sequence is 15 residues long. In germline, CDR1 is SGHRS, CDR2 YFSETQ. V gave up 0 bases and J gave up 2 bases, with 9 bases separating them. The CDR3 protein is CASSLDSLTYNEQFF. The CDR3 coding sequence is TGCGCCAGCAGCTTGGATTCTCTCACCTACAATGAGCAGTTCTTC. The complete variable domain, with remaining parts taken from reference TRBV5-1 and TRBJ2-1, reads KAGVTQTPRYLIKTRGQQVTLSCSPISGHRSVSWYQQTPGQGLQFLFEYFSETQRNKGNFPGRFSGRQFSNSRSEMNVSTLELGDSALYLCASSLDSLTYNEQFFGPGTRLTVL.

The sample holds one count of this clonotype. The J gene is TRBJ2-1, the V gene TRBV2; the D is unclear. CDR1 and CDR2 from the germline V gene are SNHLY and FYNNEI. The V and J ends lost 0 bases and 6 bases respectively, with 15 bases between them. This CDR3 has 16 residues. DNA for the CDR3: TGTGCCAGCAGTGAAGCGCTTGTTGGGGTACTCAATGAGCAGTTCTTC. This encodes CASSEALVGVLNEQFF.